The rows below give T cell receptor beta chains drawn from one sample of a study of blood T cell repertoires in COVID-19. The data were produced by immunoSEQ multiplex PCR, yet TCRdb's version contains in-frame clones alone and is incomplete. The sample lists roughly 300,000 clones, approximately 86% seen once, with 4% to 5% in the top ten. Sequences were obtained from PBMCs or T cells enriched from blood (not recorded which). Source of these receptors: a woman aged 40 to 50 with acute COVID-19. CDR3s include the opening cysteine and the closing phenylalanine or tryptophan. The D gene is left open where the match is weak. Not every row has a clone size; where given, it reads once, few, many or a size class.

TRBD2	once	TRBV7-2	TRBJ2-3	CASSLTSGGVGDTQYF	TGTGCCAGCAGCTTGACTAGCGGGGGGGTTGGGGATACGCAGTATTTT
TRBD2	-	TRBV4-2	TRBJ2-1	CASSQDPPAGERGEQFF	TGTGCCAGCAGCCAAGATCCCCCAGCGGGAGAAAGGGGGGAGCAGTTCTTC
TRBD1	once	TRBV11-1	TRBJ1-2	CASSSTGVSGYTF	TGTGCCAGCAGCTCTACAGGGGTTAGTGGCTACACCTTC
TRBD1	-	TRBV5-1	TRBJ1-6	CASSHPATTGDSYNSPLHF	TGCGCCAGCAGTCATCCGGCAACAACAGGGGACTCCTATAATTCACCCCTCCACTTT
TRBD1	-	TRBV7-2	TRBJ2-5	CASSRDRGPETQYF	TGTGCCAGCAGCCGGGACAGGGGGCCAGAGACCCAGTACTTC
TRBD1	-	TRBV25-1	TRBJ1-2	CASSRGGGGYTF	TGTGCCAGCAGTAGAGGGGGCGGTGGCTACACCTTC
-	-	TRBV6-2/TRBV6-3	TRBJ2-5	CASSYSGRSYETQYF	TGTGCCAGCAGTTACAGTGGCAGGTCGTATGAGACCCAGTACTTC
-	-	TRBV28	TRBJ1-6	CASRVQNSPLHF	TGTGCCAGCAGGGTTCAGAATTCACCCCTCCACTTT
-	-	TRBV10-3	TRBJ2-1	CAISDMEVRLLTNEQFF	TGTGCCATCAGTGATATGGAGGTTCGACTCTTAACTAATGAGCAGTTCTTC
TRBD2	once	TRBV4-3	TRBJ2-1	CASSQVTSGWGGQFF	TGCGCCAGCAGCCAAGTTACTAGCGGATGGGGGGGGCAGTTCTTC
-	-	TRBV5-6	TRBJ2-2	CASSLGQVAGELFF	TGTGCCAGCAGCTTGGGACAGGTGGCCGGGGAGCTGTTTTTT
TRBD2	-	TRBV10-3	TRBJ2-1	CATQFGRSNEQFF	TGTGCCACCCAGTTCGGGAGGAGTAATGAGCAGTTCTTC
-	large	TRBV7-9	TRBJ2-7	CASSANTGLLSYEQYF	TGTGCCAGCAGCGCAAACACAGGGTTATTATCCTACGAGCAGTACTTC
TRBD1	-	TRBV27	TRBJ2-7	CASSPRDRGYEQYF	TGTGCCAGCAGCCCCCGGGACAGGGGATACGAGCAGTACTTC
TRBD2	-	TRBV7-9	TRBJ2-3	CASSPPRTSGGADTQYF	TGTGCCAGCAGCCCACCGAGGACTAGCGGGGGGGCGGATACGCAGTATTTT
TRBD1	-	TRBV14	TRBJ2-7	CASSRTGTGFEQYF	TGTGCCAGCAGCAGAACCGGGACAGGGTTCGAGCAGTACTTC
TRBD1	-	TRBV4-2	TRBJ1-4	CASSQQQGAGEKLFF	TGTGCCAGCAGCCAACAACAGGGGGCGGGTGAAAAACTGTTTTTT
TRBD1	-	TRBV18	TRBJ2-7	CASSQPGTGGPYEQYF	TGTGCCAGCTCCCAACCCGGGACAGGTGGCCCCTACGAGCAGTACTTC
-	once	TRBV19	TRBJ1-5	CASSISGSGRPQHF	TGTGCCAGTAGTATCTCGGGGTCTGGTCGGCCCCAGCATTTT
TRBD2	-	TRBV7-2	TRBJ2-3	CASRPLAGVDTQYF	TGTGCCAGCAGACCTCTAGCGGGGGTTGATACGCAGTATTTT
-	-	TRBV6-5	TRBJ2-7	CASSYSAGMSSYEQYF	TGTGCCAGCAGTTACTCGGCCGGGATGAGCTCCTACGAGCAGTACTTC
TRBD2	-	TRBV5-5	TRBJ2-2	CASSLYLEAGGPGELFF	TGTGCCAGCAGCTTGTACTTAGAAGCGGGAGGGCCCGGGGAGCTGTTTTTT
TRBD1	-	TRBV28	TRBJ1-6	CASSPTDRVAPLHF	TGTGCCAGCAGCCCTACTGACAGGGTAGCACCCCTCCACTTT
TRBD1	-	TRBV7-2	TRBJ1-5	CASSTGQGASQRQPQHF	TGTGCCAGCAGCACTGGACAGGGGGCGTCACAACGTCAGCCCCAGCATTTT
TRBD2	once	TRBV19	TRBJ2-1	CASSTAGLVGEQFF	TGTGCCAGTAGTACCGCCGGACTAGTGGGTGAGCAGTTCTTC
TRBD1	-	TRBV18	TRBJ1-6	CASSPGTGGRLSPLHF	TGTGCCAGCTCACCAGGGACAGGGGGAAGACTTTCACCCCTCCACTTT
TRBD2	-	TRBV19	TRBJ2-7	CASSRTSGSYEQYF	TGTGCCAGTAGCCGGACTAGCGGCTCCTACGAGCAGTACTTC
-	-	TRBV19	TRBJ1-5	CASSIFAAPNQPQHF	TGTGCCAGTAGTATATTCGCGGCCCCCAATCAGCCCCAGCATTTT
TRBD2	-	TRBV7-2	TRBJ2-1	CASSLRVASGGSYNEQFF	TGTGCCAGCAGCCTGAGGGTGGCTAGCGGGGGAAGCTACAATGAGCAGTTCTTC
-	-	TRBV5-6	TRBJ1-6	CASSEGQYNSPLHF	TGTGCCAGCAGCGAAGGACAGTATAATTCACCCCTCCACTTT
TRBD2	-	TRBV11-3	TRBJ2-3	CASSLGLAGGPDTQYF	TGTGCCAGCAGCTTAGGACTAGCGGGAGGTCCAGATACGCAGTATTTT
-	few	TRBV2	TRBJ1-5	CASGGPQPQHF	TGTGCCAGCGGAGGACCCCAGCCCCAGCATTTT
-	-	TRBV28	TRBJ1-3	CASSLKGVGGNTIYF	TGTGCCAGCAGTTTGAAGGGGGTGGGAGGAAACACCATATATTTT
TRBD2	-	TRBV20-1	TRBJ2-4	CSASSGVGAKNIQYF	TGCAGTGCTAGTAGCGGGGTTGGGGCCAAAAACATTCAGTACTTC
-	-	TRBV5-1	TRBJ2-2	CASSLNPDTGELFF	TGCGCCAGCAGCTTGAATCCCGACACCGGGGAGCTGTTTTTT
TRBD2	-	TRBV7-2	TRBJ2-6	CASSFRTSGRASGANVLTF	TGTGCCAGCAGCTTCCGGACTAGCGGGAGGGCATCGGGGGCCAACGTCCTGACTTTC
-	-	TRBV19	TRBJ1-2	CATRPSSAGGDNYGYTF	TGTGCCACCAGACCCTCGAGCGCGGGGGGCGATAACTATGGCTACACCTTC
TRBD1	-	TRBV5-5	TRBJ2-2	CASSWGQAVGELFF	TGTGCCAGCAGTTGGGGACAGGCAGTAGGGGAGCTGTTTTTT
-	once	TRBV7-3	TRBJ2-3	CASSLIGGPSTDTQYF	TGTGCCAGCAGCTTAATAGGCGGGCCTAGCACAGATACGCAGTATTTT
TRBD2	-	TRBV27	TRBJ2-7	CASGSGGSSGMYEQYF	TGTGCCAGCGGCAGCGGGGGTTCTAGCGGGATGTACGAGCAGTACTTC
-	-	TRBV6-6	TRBJ1-5	CASSYSTVPLNQPQHF	TGTGCCAGCAGTTACTCGACTGTACCGCTCAATCAGCCCCAGCATTTT
TRBD1	-	TRBV15	TRBJ2-7	CATSRRQGSYEQYF	TGTGCCACCAGCCGGAGACAGGGGTCCTACGAGCAGTACTTC
TRBD2	-	TRBV9	TRBJ2-7	CASSVGTSGSYEQYF	TGTGCCAGCAGCGTAGGGACTAGCGGATCCTACGAGCAGTACTTC
-	-	TRBV7-9	TRBJ1-4	CASSPPLGTNEKLFF	TGTGCCAGCAGCCCACCTCTAGGAACTAATGAAAAACTGTTTTTT
TRBD1	-	TRBV24-1	TRBJ2-1	CATSDYPGQGPYNEQFF	TGTGCCACCAGTGATTACCCGGGACAGGGACCTTACAATGAGCAGTTCTTC
TRBD2	-	TRBV5-4	TRBJ2-7	CASSPGGLAGYEQYF	TGTGCCAGCAGCCCCGGGGGACTAGCGGGATACGAGCAGTACTTC
TRBD1	-	TRBV7-2	TRBJ1-3	CASSLGIRTGVGNTIYF	TGTGCCAGCAGCTTAGGGATTCGGACAGGGGTGGGAAACACCATATATTTT
-	-	TRBV20-1	TRBJ1-2	CSASDIGGYTF	TGCAGCGCTAGCGACATTGGGGGCTACACCTTC
-	-	TRBV4-2	TRBJ1-2	CASSQAGVAYGYTF	TGTGCCAGCAGCCAAGCCGGAGTGGCCTATGGCTACACCTTC
TRBD2	-	TRBV2	TRBJ2-5	CASTRTSEATQYF	TGTGCCAGCACCCGAACTAGCGAGGCGACCCAGTACTTC
-	-	TRBV7-2	TRBJ2-4	CASSPRGRGAPLVKNIQYF	TGTGCCAGCAGCCCTCGAGGGAGGGGGGCACCCCTCGTCAAAAACATTCAGTACTTC
TRBD2	once	TRBV5-4	TRBJ2-5	CASRGGTQETQYF	TGTGCCAGCCGGGGGGGGACACAAGAGACCCAGTACTTC
-	-	TRBV5-4	TRBJ2-1	CASSLDRDSSYNEQFF	TGTGCCAGCAGCTTAGACCGGGACTCGTCCTACAATGAGCAGTTCTTC
-	-	TRBV19	TRBJ1-6	CASSFVTANSPLHF	TGTGCCAGTAGTTTTGTAACAGCAAATTCACCCCTCCACTTT
-	-	TRBV6-5	TRBJ1-5	CASTPENSNQPQHF	TGTGCCAGCACCCCCGAGAATAGCAATCAGCCCCAGCATTTT